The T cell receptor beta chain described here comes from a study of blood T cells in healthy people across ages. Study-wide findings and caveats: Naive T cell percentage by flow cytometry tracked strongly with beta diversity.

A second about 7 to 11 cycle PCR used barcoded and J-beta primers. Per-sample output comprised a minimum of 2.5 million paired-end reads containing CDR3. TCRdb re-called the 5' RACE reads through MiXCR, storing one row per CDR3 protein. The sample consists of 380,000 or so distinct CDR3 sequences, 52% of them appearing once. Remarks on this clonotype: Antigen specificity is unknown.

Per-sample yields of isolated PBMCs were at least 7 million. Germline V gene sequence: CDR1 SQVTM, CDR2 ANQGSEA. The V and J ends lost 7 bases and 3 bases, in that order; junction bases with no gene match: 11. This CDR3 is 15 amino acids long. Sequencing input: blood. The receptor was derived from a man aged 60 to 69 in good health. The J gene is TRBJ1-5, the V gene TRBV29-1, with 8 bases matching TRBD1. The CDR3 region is CSGEDREDNNQPQHF. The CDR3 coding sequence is TGCAGCGGGGAGGACAGGGAAGATAACAATCAGCCCCAGCATTTT.